This T cell receptor beta chain was retrieved from a study of identical twins. The donors were all healthy and Caucasian. TCRdb independently ran MiXCR on the 5' RACE reads; one entry per CDR3 protein. This sample carries about 700,000 distinct CDR3 sequences, roughly 6% of them seen once, and the ten largest clones take 1.5% to 2%. Overall study findings and caveats: Zero-insertion analyses could be partly confounded by invariant MAIT and iNKT cells.

The V and J ends lost 5 bases and 6 bases, in that order; junction bases with no gene match: 6. The CDR3 extends over 14 amino acids. CDR1 SEHNR and CDR2 FQNEAQ come from the germline V gene (reference sequence). This clonotype was seen a handful of times. The antigen is not known. The source is a man in his late teens or twenties in good health. V is TRBV7-9 and J is TRBJ2-5, with TRBD2 matching 10 bases. Sequenced: naive T cells sorted from blood. As DNA, the CDR3 is TGTGCCAGCAGCCCGAGCGGGAGGGGACAGACCCAGTACTTC. Translation: CASSPSGRGQTQYF.